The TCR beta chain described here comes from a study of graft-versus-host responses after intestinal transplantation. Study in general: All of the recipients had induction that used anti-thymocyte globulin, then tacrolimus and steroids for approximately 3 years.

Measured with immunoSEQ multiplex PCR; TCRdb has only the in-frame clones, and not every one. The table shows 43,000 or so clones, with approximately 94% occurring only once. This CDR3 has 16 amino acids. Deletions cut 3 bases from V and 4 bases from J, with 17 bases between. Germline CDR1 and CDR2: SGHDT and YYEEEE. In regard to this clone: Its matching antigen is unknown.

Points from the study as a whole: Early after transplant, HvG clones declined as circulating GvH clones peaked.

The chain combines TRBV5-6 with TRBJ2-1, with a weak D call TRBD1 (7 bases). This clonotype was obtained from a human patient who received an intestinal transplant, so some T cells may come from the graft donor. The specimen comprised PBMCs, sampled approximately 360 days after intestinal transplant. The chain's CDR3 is CASSSGDQGDYNEQFF. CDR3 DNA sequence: TGTGCCAGCAGCTCGGGGGACCAGGGGGATTACAATGAGCAGTTCTTC.